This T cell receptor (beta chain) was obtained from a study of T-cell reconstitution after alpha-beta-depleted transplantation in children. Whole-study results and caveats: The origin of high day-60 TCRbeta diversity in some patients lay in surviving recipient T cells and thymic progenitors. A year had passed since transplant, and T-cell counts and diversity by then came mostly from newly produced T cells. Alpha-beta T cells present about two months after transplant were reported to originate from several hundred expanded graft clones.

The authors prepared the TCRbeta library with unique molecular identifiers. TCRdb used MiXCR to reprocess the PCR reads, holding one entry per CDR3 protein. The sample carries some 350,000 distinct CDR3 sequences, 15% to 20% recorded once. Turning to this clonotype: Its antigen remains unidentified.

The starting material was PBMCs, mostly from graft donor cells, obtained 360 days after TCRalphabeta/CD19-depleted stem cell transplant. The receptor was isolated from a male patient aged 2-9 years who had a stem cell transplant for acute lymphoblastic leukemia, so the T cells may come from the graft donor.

The CDR3 DNA follows: TGTGCCAGCAGCTTAATCATAGCCGATCAGCCCCAGCATTTT. This encodes CASSLIIADQPQHF. The chain uses TRBV7-8 and TRBJ1-5, with D unclear. Germline CDR1 SGHVS, CDR2 FQNEAQ. V was trimmed by 2 bases and J by 5 bases, leaving 10 bases between them. The length of the CDR3 is 14 residues.